This T cell receptor (beta chain) was identified during a study of T-cell memory formation after mild COVID-19. Per germline, CDR1 DFQATT and CDR2 SNEGSKA (reference sequence). This CDR3 comprises 12 residues. V gave up 6 bases and J gave up 6 bases; unmatched junction bases: 7. A remark on this clonotype: The conserved phenylalanine or tryptophan normally closing the CDR3 is absent here, so this likely arose from a read error.

TCRdb reprocessed the 5' RACE reads via MiXCR and lists one record per CDR3 protein. The data contain under 550,000 distinct CDR3 sequences, 18% of them singletons. The sample comprised PBMCs or a T cell subset sorted from them (not recorded which). The gene calls are TRBV20-1 and TRBJ2-7, with TRBD1 identical over 8 bases. This TCR was sampled from a man aged 18-30 years who had mild COVID-19 (a few samples of this study predate the infection). Cell type and time point are not known. The CDR3 is CSAYQGTGEQYL. The CDR3 region has the DNA TGCAGTGCGTACCAGGGGACAGGCGAGCAGTACTTA.